The rows below give T cell receptor beta chains drawn from one sample of a study of shared clonotypes between healthy human individuals. The protocol was immunoSEQ multiplex PCR, while the TCRdb copy is restricted to in-frame clones and leaves out a portion. The table has about 340,000 clones, around 79% seen once. The sample was memory CD4+ T cells sorted from blood. Receptors originate from a young man in good health. Both conserved end residues are part of each CDR3. Each record gives: clone size, V gene, D gene, J gene, CDR3 protein, CDR3 DNA. The D gene is left open where the match is weak. Size tells how often a clone was seen (once, few, many) or the class of an expanded clone, and some rows leave it out.

-	TRBV5-4	-	TRBJ2-5	CASSLAGETQYF	TGTGCCAGCAGCTTAGCGGGAGAGACCCAGTACTTC
-	TRBV9	TRBD2	TRBJ2-1	CASSARTSGSLDEQFF	TGTGCCAGCAGCGCCCGGACTAGCGGGAGTCTCGATGAGCAGTTCTTC
few	TRBV28	TRBD2	TRBJ2-5	CASSFSLAGVETQYF	TGTGCCAGCAGTTTCTCACTAGCGGGAGTCGAGACCCAGTACTTC
-	TRBV4-2	-	TRBJ2-1	CASSQEGARAEQFF	TGTGCCAGCAGCCAAGAGGGCGCGAGAGCTGAGCAGTTCTTC
-	TRBV10-1	-	TRBJ1-2	CASSARTEDGYTF	TGCGCCAGCAGTGCGCGGACTGAAGATGGCTACACCTTC
-	TRBV6-4	-	TRBJ1-5	CASSEGVNQPQHF	TGTGCCAGCAGTGAGGGGGTCAATCAGCCCCAGCATTTT
-	TRBV5-1	TRBD2	TRBJ2-3	CASSFGGRATDTQYF	TGCGCCAGCAGCTTCGGCGGGAGGGCCACAGATACGCAGTATTTT
-	TRBV5-6	-	TRBJ2-3	CASSFSTDTQYF	TGTGCCAGCAGCTTCTCCACAGATACGCAGTATTTT
-	TRBV6-1	TRBD1	TRBJ2-7	CASSATTGISEQYF	TGTGCCAGCAGTGCTACGACAGGGATTAGCGAGCAGTACTTC
once	TRBV7-9	TRBD2	TRBJ2-5	CASSLAGAETQYF	TGTGCCAGCAGCTTGGCGGGAGCTGAGACCCAGTACTTC
-	TRBV28	-	TRBJ1-2	CASRGLAAGGYTF	TGTGCCAGCCGGGGACTCGCGGCGGGTGGCTACACCTTC
-	TRBV11-3	TRBD1	TRBJ2-3	CASSSGQVSTDTQYF	TGTGCCAGCAGCTCGGGACAGGTTAGCACAGATACGCAGTATTTT
-	TRBV11-3	-	TRBJ2-7	CASSQLGTSQQYF	TGTGCCAGCAGCCAGTTGGGAACTAGCCAGCAGTACTTC
-	TRBV5-1	TRBD2	TRBJ2-3	CASSSRTSGTDTQYF	TGCGCCAGCAGCTCTCGGACTAGCGGCACAGATACGCAGTATTTT
-	TRBV7-6	TRBD2	TRBJ2-5	CASSSPPGTSGYYQETQYF	TGTGCCAGCAGCTCACCTCCCGGGACTAGCGGGTACTATCAAGAGACCCAGTACTTC
-	TRBV10-3	TRBD2	TRBJ2-7	CAISGAGTSGRGSYEQYF	TGTGCCATCAGTGGAGCCGGGACTAGCGGGAGGGGCTCCTACGAGCAGTACTTC
-	TRBV5-4	-	TRBJ2-1	CASSLRTRGTYEQFF	TGTGCCAGCAGCTTGCGAACCCGAGGGACTTATGAGCAGTTCTTC
-	TRBV7-2	TRBD2	TRBJ2-1	CASSYTSGSSYNEQFF	TGTGCCAGCAGCTATACTAGCGGGAGCTCCTACAATGAGCAGTTCTTC
-	TRBV2	-	TRBJ1-5	CASSENTVPNQPQHF	TGTGCCAGCAGTGAAAACACAGTCCCCAATCAGCCCCAGCATTTT
-	TRBV6-6	TRBD1	TRBJ1-2	CASRGQGKYGYTF	TGTGCCAGCAGGGGACAGGGGAAGTATGGCTACACCTTC
-	TRBV10-2	TRBD1	TRBJ1-3	CAIWDRGNTIYF	TGCGCCATTTGGGACAGAGGAAACACCATATATTTT
-	TRBV19	-	TRBJ1-4	CASSRGQSHEKLFF	TGTGCCAGTAGTAGAGGACAGTCTCATGAAAAACTGTTTTTT
-	TRBV7-9	-	TRBJ1-4	CASSLAAGATNEKLFF	TGTGCCAGCAGCTTAGCGGCAGGGGCTACTAATGAAAAACTGTTTTTT
-	TRBV10-3	TRBD2	TRBJ2-7	CAISNQAGGLNEQYF	TGTGCCATCAGTAATCAGGCGGGAGGGCTTAACGAGCAGTACTTC
-	TRBV30	TRBD1	TRBJ2-6	CAWSSVRQGAFSGANVLTF	TGTGCCTGGAGTTCGGTTCGACAGGGGGCGTTCTCTGGGGCCAACGTCCTGACTTTC
-	TRBV28	TRBD2	TRBJ2-2	CASSFPSGTNTGELFF	TGTGCCAGCAGCTTCCCTAGCGGGACCAACACCGGGGAGCTGTTTTTT
-	TRBV5-4	-	TRBJ2-7	CASSRSQAGYEQYF	TGTGCCAGCAGCCGGTCCCAGGCAGGGTACGAGCAGTACTTC
-	TRBV5-1	TRBD1	TRBJ1-4	CASSSTGTNEKLFF	TGCGCCAGCAGCTCGACAGGGACTAATGAAAAACTGTTTTTT
-	TRBV30	-	TRBJ2-7	CAWGQTYEQYF	TGTGCCTGGGGACAGACCTACGAGCAGTACTTC
few	TRBV5-8	-	TRBJ2-1	CASSLRDNYNEQFF	TGTGCCAGCAGCTTGCGGGATAACTACAATGAGCAGTTCTTC
-	TRBV6-5	TRBD2	TRBJ2-1	CASSYFGGREQFF	TGTGCCAGCAGTTATTTCGGCGGGAGGGAGCAGTTCTTC
-	TRBV14	-	TRBJ2-1	CASSQVVQRAYNEQFF	TGTGCCAGCAGCCAAGTGGTCCAGAGGGCCTACAATGAGCAGTTCTTC
many	TRBV18	TRBD1	TRBJ2-5	CASSPRQGNQETQYF	TGTGCCAGCTCACCCCGACAGGGTAACCAAGAGACCCAGTACTTC
-	TRBV7-8	TRBD1	TRBJ1-2	CASSERDRGFPGGYTF	TGTGCCAGCAGCGAGAGGGACAGGGGGTTCCCAGGTGGCTACACCTTC
-	TRBV19	-	TRBJ1-1	CASSTGRGRAEAFF	TGTGCCAGTAGTACAGGACGGGGCAGGGCTGAAGCTTTCTTT
-	TRBV7-9	-	TRBJ2-1	CASSPRVGARSSYNEQFF	TGTGCCAGCAGCCCCCGGGTTGGGGCCCGAAGCTCCTACAATGAGCAGTTCTTC
-	TRBV19	-	TRBJ2-7	CASSPKSGGHSYEQYF	TGTGCCAGTTCTCCAAAAAGTGGGGGGCACTCCTACGAGCAGTACTTC
-	TRBV30	-	TRBJ1-2	CAWGRSGVGYTF	TGTGCCTGGGGACGATCCGGGGTCGGCTACACCTTC
-	TRBV29-1	TRBD1	TRBJ2-6	CSVGGQGLGSGANVLTF	TGCAGCGTAGGGGGACAGGGATTGGGCTCTGGGGCCAACGTCCTGACTTTC
-	TRBV19	TRBD2	TRBJ2-1	CASRGMTSASSYNEQFF	TGTGCCAGTAGGGGCATGACTAGCGCCTCCTCCTACAATGAGCAGTTCTTC
-	TRBV6-6	-	TRBJ1-1	CASSYDNRVGQAFF	TGTGCCAGCAGTTACGACAACAGGGTAGGGCAAGCTTTCTTT
once	TRBV29-1	-	TRBJ2-3	CSVEFPGSDTQYF	TGCAGCGTTGAATTTCCAGGGTCAGATACGCAGTATTTT
-	TRBV19	TRBD2	TRBJ2-2	CASSTAGGLSGELFF	TGTGCCAGTAGTACCGCGGGAGGGTTATCGGGGGAGCTGTTTTTT
-	TRBV5-6	-	TRBJ2-7	CASSFGQGRKAYEQYF	TGTGCCAGCAGCTTTGGTCAGGGAAGGAAGGCCTACGAGCAGTACTTC
-	TRBV7-2	-	TRBJ2-1	CASSPDRVKGEQFF	TGTGCCAGCAGCCCGGACAGAGTAAAAGGCGAGCAGTTCTTC
-	TRBV6-6	-	TRBJ2-2	CASSRWVRQLTGELFF	TGTGCCAGCAGCCGTTGGGTTAGGCAGCTCACCGGGGAGCTGTTTTTT
-	TRBV7-2	-	TRBJ1-3	CASSFQLLGNTIYF	TGTGCCAGCAGCTTCCAGCTCCTGGGAAACACCATATATTTT
-	TRBV28	-	TRBJ2-7	CASSSPGREQYF	TGTGCCAGCAGTTCCCCCGGACGGGAGCAGTACTTC
-	TRBV15	TRBD2	TRBJ2-7	CATSALTSGSSYEQYF	TGTGCCACCAGCGCGTTGACTAGCGGGAGCTCCTACGAGCAGTACTTC
-	TRBV10-3	-	TRBJ1-2	CAISDVAVYGYTF	TGTGCCATCAGTGACGTGGCGGTGTATGGCTACACCTTC
few	TRBV9	-	TRBJ2-2	CASSAHLGGNTGELFF	TGTGCCAGCAGCGCCCACTTGGGTGGCAACACCGGGGAGCTGTTTTTT
-	TRBV6-1	-	TRBJ1-4	CASSTDPVNWEKLFF	TGTGCCAGCAGTACGGACCCCGTTAATTGGGAAAAACTGTTTTTT
-	TRBV29-1	TRBD1	TRBJ2-7	CSVVGDSVSYEQYF	TGCAGCGTTGTAGGGGACAGTGTCTCCTACGAGCAGTACTTC
once	TRBV4-1	-	TRBJ1-4	CASSYPYDPEKLFF	TGCGCCAGCAGTTACCCGTACGATCCTGAAAAACTGTTTTTT
-	TRBV5-1	TRBD2	TRBJ2-3	CASSTGLAGDADTQYF	TGCGCCAGCAGCACGGGACTAGCGGGAGACGCCGATACGCAGTATTTT
few	TRBV19	-	TRBJ2-2	CATVDTNTGELFF	TGTGCCACCGTGGACACGAACACCGGGGAGCTGTTTTTT